These T cell receptor beta chains were read from a single sample in a study of identical twins. TCRdb reanalysed the 5' RACE reads using MiXCR and keeps one entry per CDR3 protein. Of more than 600,000 distinct CDR3 sequences detected, about 20% appear once; the ten largest clones hold around 13%. The same sample was also used in a study of T cells expressing NK-cell markers.

The sequencing sample was made of PBMCs. Every receptor here comes from a woman aged 18-29 years in good health. The CDR3 runs from the conserved cysteine through the conserved F or W. Fields, in order: CDR3 protein, CDR3 DNA, D gene, J gene, clone size, V gene. D genes are given only for firm matches. The size of a clone is reported for some rows only, either as once, few or many, or as a class for expanded clones.

CDR3 protein: CASSHRQGRGYNEQFF
CDR3 DNA: TGTGCCAGCAGCCACCGACAGGGTAGGGGATATAATGAGCAGTTCTTC
D gene: TRBD1
J gene: TRBJ2-1
clone size: NA
V gene: TRBV3-1

CDR3 protein: CASSRPSGPREQFF
CDR3 DNA: TGTGCCAGCAGCCGACCTAGCGGTCCCCGTGAGCAGTTCTTC
D gene: TRBD2
J gene: TRBJ2-1
clone size: NA
V gene: TRBV6-1

CDR3 protein: CASGPNDEQFF
CDR3 DNA: TGTGCTAGTGGTCCTAACGATGAGCAGTTCTTC
D gene: NA
J gene: TRBJ2-1
clone size: NA
V gene: TRBV12-5

CDR3 protein: CASTLDLTKTQYF
CDR3 DNA: TGTGCCAGCACCTTAGACTTGACAAAGACCCAGTACTTC
D gene: NA
J gene: TRBJ2-5
clone size: few
V gene: TRBV12-3/TRBV12-4

CDR3 protein: CASSLSARTTVAQYF
CDR3 DNA: TGCGCCAGCAGCTTGTCTGCGCGGACTACGGTGGCGCAGTACTTC
D gene: NA
J gene: TRBJ2-7
clone size: few
V gene: TRBV5-1

CDR3 protein: CASSFAPRGETQYF
CDR3 DNA: TGTGCCAGCAGTTTTGCGCCCCGGGGAGAGACCCAGTACTTC
D gene: NA
J gene: TRBJ2-5
clone size: few
V gene: TRBV12-3/TRBV12-4

CDR3 protein: CASSPGTVQGNGYTF
CDR3 DNA: TGTGCCAGCAGTCCGGGGACAGTACAGGGGAATGGCTACACCTTC
D gene: TRBD1
J gene: TRBJ1-2
clone size: NA
V gene: TRBV27

CDR3 protein: CASSFSGTSGSPGYF
CDR3 DNA: TGTGCCAGCTCATTTTCCGGGACTAGCGGATCGCCGGGGTACTTC
D gene: TRBD2
J gene: TRBJ2-5
clone size: NA
V gene: TRBV18

CDR3 protein: CASTPKSTSGREETQYF
CDR3 DNA: TGCGCCAGCACCCCAAAATCGACTAGCGGTAGGGAAGAGACCCAGTACTTC
D gene: TRBD2
J gene: TRBJ2-5
clone size: many
V gene: TRBV5-1

CDR3 protein: CASSRPGLAFNEQFF
CDR3 DNA: TGTGCCAGCAGCCGGCCGGGACTAGCCTTCAATGAGCAGTTCTTC
D gene: TRBD2
J gene: TRBJ2-1
clone size: NA
V gene: TRBV6-1

CDR3 protein: CSARKGQGAITEAFF
CDR3 DNA: TGCAGTGCTAGGAAGGGACAGGGGGCTATCACTGAAGCTTTCTTT
D gene: TRBD1
J gene: TRBJ1-1
clone size: NA
V gene: TRBV20-1

CDR3 protein: CSATDAGWKETQYF
CDR3 DNA: TGCAGTGCTACAGACGCAGGGTGGAAAGAGACCCAGTACTTC
D gene: NA
J gene: TRBJ2-5
clone size: NA
V gene: TRBV20-1

CDR3 protein: CSGTSGIGFGKNIQYF
CDR3 DNA: TGCAGCGGGACTAGCGGGATCGGATTCGGCAAAAACATTCAGTACTTC
D gene: TRBD2
J gene: TRBJ2-4
clone size: few
V gene: TRBV29-1

CDR3 protein: CASSLVSRPQHF
CDR3 DNA: TGTGCCAGCAGTTTAGTTTCCCGGCCCCAGCATTTT
D gene: NA
J gene: TRBJ1-5
clone size: NA
V gene: TRBV12-3/TRBV12-4

CDR3 protein: CASSFIYTGSLDGYTF
CDR3 DNA: TGCGCCAGCAGCTTCATTTATACAGGAAGTCTGGATGGCTACACCTTC
D gene: NA
J gene: TRBJ1-2
clone size: many
V gene: TRBV5-1

CDR3 protein: CASSFDQSALHF
CDR3 DNA: TGCGCCAGCAGCTTCGACCAGAGCGCCCTCCACTTT
D gene: NA
J gene: TRBJ1-6
clone size: few
V gene: TRBV5-1

CDR3 protein: CASSEAGWTSARPYNEQFF
CDR3 DNA: TGTGCCAGCAGTGAAGCGGGGTGGACTAGCGCAAGACCCTACAATGAGCAGTTCTTC
D gene: TRBD2
J gene: TRBJ2-1
clone size: NA
V gene: TRBV2

CDR3 protein: CSARDLSGRTLLNTDTQYF
CDR3 DNA: TGCAGTGCTAGAGATCTTAGCGGGAGGACCCTCCTAAACACAGATACGCAGTATTTT
D gene: TRBD2
J gene: TRBJ2-3
clone size: NA
V gene: TRBV20-1

CDR3 protein: CASSFVGADTQYF
CDR3 DNA: TGTGCCAGCAGCTTCGTTGGGGCGGATACGCAGTATTTT
D gene: NA
J gene: TRBJ2-3
clone size: many
V gene: TRBV7-2

CDR3 protein: CSARDETAVYEQYF
CDR3 DNA: TGCAGTGCTAGAGATGAGACTGCGGTATACGAGCAGTACTTC
D gene: NA
J gene: TRBJ2-7
clone size: NA
V gene: TRBV20-1

CDR3 protein: CSGTLEGIQYF
CDR3 DNA: TGCAGCGGCACCTTGGAGGGAATTCAGTACTTC
D gene: NA
J gene: TRBJ2-4
clone size: NA
V gene: TRBV29-1

CDR3 protein: CASSRDRGETQYF
CDR3 DNA: TGTGCCAGCAGCAGGGACCGCGGGGAGACCCAGTACTTC
D gene: NA
J gene: TRBJ2-5
clone size: many
V gene: TRBV12-3/TRBV12-4

CDR3 protein: CSARGRQGTTYEQYF
CDR3 DNA: TGCAGTGCTAGAGGCAGACAGGGGACCACCTACGAGCAGTACTTC
D gene: TRBD1
J gene: TRBJ2-7
clone size: NA
V gene: TRBV20-1

CDR3 protein: CSARRRLAKETQYF
CDR3 DNA: TGCAGTGCTAGACGTAGACTAGCGAAAGAGACCCAGTACTTC
D gene: TRBD2
J gene: TRBJ2-5
clone size: many
V gene: TRBV20-1

CDR3 protein: CASSVKGGEQYF
CDR3 DNA: TGCGCCAGCAGTGTTAAGGGAGGCGAGCAGTACTTC
D gene: NA
J gene: TRBJ2-7
clone size: few
V gene: TRBV10-1

CDR3 protein: CASSLAQLLDGYTF
CDR3 DNA: TGTGCCAGCAGCTTAGCACAGCTTCTTGATGGCTACACCTTC
D gene: NA
J gene: TRBJ1-2
clone size: NA
V gene: TRBV7-8

CDR3 protein: CASSWDNYEQYF
CDR3 DNA: TGCGCCAGCAGCTGGGACAACTACGAGCAGTACTTC
D gene: NA
J gene: TRBJ2-7
clone size: NA
V gene: TRBV5-1

CDR3 protein: CSASKPTTDTQYF
CDR3 DNA: TGCAGTGCTAGTAAACCTACCACAGATACGCAGTATTTT
D gene: NA
J gene: TRBJ2-3
clone size: NA
V gene: TRBV20-1

CDR3 protein: CASSQEGFLETQYF
CDR3 DNA: TGCGCCAGCAGCCAAGAAGGGTTTTTGGAGACCCAGTACTTC
D gene: NA
J gene: TRBJ2-5
clone size: few
V gene: TRBV4-1